Below are 8 T cell receptor beta chains sequenced from a single sample in a study of cytomegalovirus exposure and HLA in healthy donors. Sequenced by immunoSEQ multiplex PCR; TCRdb stores in-frame clones only, minus some. The sample records over 45,000 clones, about 92% being singletons. The sequenced material came from PBMCs. The receptors were gathered from a man aged 18 to 35 in good health and CMV-seronegative.

The chain uses TRBV11-2 and TRBJ2-7; D call uncertain. Per germline, CDR1 SGHAT and CDR2 FQNNGV. Trimming took off 0 bases at V and 6 bases at J, with 12 bases between the two ends. The CDR3 contains 14 residues. This CDR3 is CASSLDLPTGEQYF. CDR3 nucleotide sequence: TGTGCCAGCAGCTTAGATCTACCCACCGGCGAGCAGTACTTC.

V is TRBV10-3 and J is TRBJ2-1, with 10 positions matching TRBD2. The germline V gene has CDR1 ENHRY and CDR2 SYGVKD. The CDR3 loop spans 19 amino acids. Losses at the gene ends were 7 bases for V and 1 base for J; bases not matched to a gene: 16. This CDR3 is CAIKNAGTSVRKSYNEQFF. The CDR3 DNA reads as TGTGCCATCAAGAATGCCGGGACTAGCGTTCGAAAATCCTACAATGAGCAGTTCTTC.

The chain combines TRBV10-1 with TRBJ2-3, with D hard to call. V shed 3 bases and J shed 3 bases, with 7 bases lying between them. CDR1 is WNHNN and CDR2 is SYGVQD in the germline V gene (reference sequence). The CDR3 has 13 residues. Written as DNA, the CDR3 is TGCGCCAGCAGTGATACTCCTACAGATACGCAGTATTTT. It translates to CASSDTPTDTQYF.

V gene TRBV29-1 combines with J gene TRBJ2-7; no reliable D call. V lost 7 bases to trimming and J lost 6 bases, with 19 bases between them. Germline CDR1 reads SQVTM; CDR2 reads ANQGSEA. There are 13 residues in the CDR3. CDR3 bases: TGCAGCGGGGTATCGGTTGGAGTGGGCGAGCAGTACTTC. This encodes CSGVSVGVGEQYF.

This clone was seen a single time. The V and J genes are TRBV6-1 and TRBJ1-5, with D possibly TRBD1 on 6 matching bases. V lost 8 bases and J 2 bases, leaving 13 bases between the germline ends. Germline-derived CDR1 and CDR2 are MNHNS and SASEGT. This CDR3 has 14 amino acids. The CDR3 region is CASRPRGGNQPQHF. The CDR3 region has the DNA TGTGCCAGCCGTCCCAGGGGAGGCAATCAGCCCCAGCATTTT.

The V call is TRBV18, the J call TRBJ1-2; the match to TRBD1 covers 8 bases. This CDR3 has 17 residues. CDR1 and CDR2 (germline): KGHSH, LQKENI. Trimming took 2 bases from V and 5 from J; bases not matched to a gene: 13. The CDR3 loop reads CASSPTHPGQGYYGYTF. The CDR3 DNA sequence: TGTGCCAGCTCACCAACCCATCCTGGACAGGGTTATTATGGCTACACCTTC.

V gene TRBV7-2 combines with J gene TRBJ1-5; D is perhaps TRBD1 (6 bases). Germline assignment: CDR1 SGHTA and CDR2 FQGNSA. The CDR3 is 14 amino acids. Trimming pared 7 bases from V and 7 bases from J, leaving 17 bases between. CDR3 sequence (DNA): TGTGCCAGCACGAGGGGGGGGCCTGGACAGCCCCAGCATTTT. As protein: CASTRGGPGQPQHF.

In this sample, this clone turned up a few times. This chain joins TRBV25-1 and TRBJ2-7; D is unclear. Germline CDR1 is MGHDK and CDR2 is SYGVNS. The CDR3 loop spans 11 amino acids. V lost 3 bases and J lost 10, with 10 bases in between. This chain's CDR3 is CASSDSPVQYF. The CDR3 bases are TGTGCCAGCAGTGATTCTCCCGTACAGTACTTC.